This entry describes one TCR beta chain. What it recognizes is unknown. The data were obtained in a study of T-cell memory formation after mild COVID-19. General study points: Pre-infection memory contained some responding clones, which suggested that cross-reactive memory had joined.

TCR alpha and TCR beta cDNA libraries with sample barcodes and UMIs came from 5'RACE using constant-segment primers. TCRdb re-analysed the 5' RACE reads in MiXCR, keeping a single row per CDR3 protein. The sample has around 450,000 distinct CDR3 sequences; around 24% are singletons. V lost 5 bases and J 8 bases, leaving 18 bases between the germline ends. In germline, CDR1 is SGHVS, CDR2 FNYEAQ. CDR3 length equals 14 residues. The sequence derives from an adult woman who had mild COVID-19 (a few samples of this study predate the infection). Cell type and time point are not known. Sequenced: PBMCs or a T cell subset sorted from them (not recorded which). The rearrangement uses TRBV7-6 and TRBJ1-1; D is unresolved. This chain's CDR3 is CASSQITRSIEAFF. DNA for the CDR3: TGTGCCAGCAGCCAGATAACCAGGAGTATAGAAGCTTTCTTT. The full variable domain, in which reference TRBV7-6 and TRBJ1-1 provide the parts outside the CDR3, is GAGVSQSPRYKVTKRGQDVALRCDPISGHVSLYWYRQALGQGPEFLTYFNYEAQQDKSGLPNDRFSAERPEGSISTLTIQRTEQRDSAMYRCASSQITRSIEAFFGQGTRLTVV.